The next 2 T cell receptor beta chains were all read from a single sample in a study of OX40 agonist ivuxolimab in advanced cancers. Measured with immunoSEQ multiplex PCR; TCRdb has only the in-frame clones, and not every one. The sample gives tens of thousands of clones, 81% of which show up once; about 30% is in the top ten. The source material was CD4+ or CD8+ T cells sorted from blood, sampled in a trial of the OX40 agonist ivuxolimab. The receptors were sampled from an adult with an advanced solid tumor such as melanoma, head and neck, liver or kidney cancer.

CDR3 residues: CAWGPAGWEKLFF. DNA for the CDR3: TGTGCCTGGGGGCCGGCTGGATGGGAAAAACTGTTTTTT. The chain carries TRBV30 and TRBJ1-4, with unresolved D. V was shortened by 5 bases and J by 8 bases, with 15 bases between the two germline ends. CDR1 is GTSNPN and CDR2 is SVGIG in the germline V gene (reference sequence). This CDR3 region has 13 residues.

The CDR3 loop reads CASSLAYTGDHGYTF. The CDR3 DNA reads TGTGCCAGCAGCTTAGCGTATACAGGGGACCATGGCTACACCTTC. The V call is TRBV7-9, the J call TRBJ1-2, with TRBD1 identical over 7 bases. This CDR3 region has 15 residues. Germline loops: CDR1 SEHNR, CDR2 FQNEAQ (reference sequence). The trim removed 0 bases at V and 6 bases at J, leaving 7 bases unmatched.